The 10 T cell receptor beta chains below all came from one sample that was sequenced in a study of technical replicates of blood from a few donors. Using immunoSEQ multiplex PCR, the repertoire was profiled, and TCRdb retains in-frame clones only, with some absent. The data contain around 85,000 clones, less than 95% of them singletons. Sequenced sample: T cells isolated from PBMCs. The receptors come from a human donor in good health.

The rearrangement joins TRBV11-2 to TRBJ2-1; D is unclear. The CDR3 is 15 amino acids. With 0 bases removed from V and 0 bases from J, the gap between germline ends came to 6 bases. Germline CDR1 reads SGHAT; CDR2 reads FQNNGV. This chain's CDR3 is CASSLDASSYNEQFF. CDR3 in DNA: TGTGCCAGCAGCTTAGACGCTAGCTCCTACAATGAGCAGTTCTTC.

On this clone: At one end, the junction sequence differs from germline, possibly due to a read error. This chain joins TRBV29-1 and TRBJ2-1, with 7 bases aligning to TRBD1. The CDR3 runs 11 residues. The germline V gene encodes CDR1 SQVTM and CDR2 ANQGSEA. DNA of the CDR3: TGCAGCGATGAACAGGGGAATGAGCAGTTCTTC. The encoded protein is CSDEQGNEQFF.

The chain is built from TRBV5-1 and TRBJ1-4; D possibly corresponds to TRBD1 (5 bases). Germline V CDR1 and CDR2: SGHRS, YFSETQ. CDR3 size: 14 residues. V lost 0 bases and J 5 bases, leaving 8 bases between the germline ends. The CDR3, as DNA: TGCGCCAGCAGCTTGGGACGGGGGAATGAAAAACTGTTTTTT. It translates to CASSLGRGNEKLFF.

CDR3 DNA sequence: TGCGCCAGCAGCTTGCAAGGAGGTCCCACAGATACGCAGTATTTT. This codes for CASSLQGGPTDTQYF. The V gene is TRBV5-1, the J gene TRBJ2-3, with D possibly TRBD2 on 5 matching bases. Germline assignment: CDR1 SGHRS and CDR2 YFSETQ. V shed 1 base and J shed 2 bases, with 11 bases lying between them. This CDR3 has 15 residues.

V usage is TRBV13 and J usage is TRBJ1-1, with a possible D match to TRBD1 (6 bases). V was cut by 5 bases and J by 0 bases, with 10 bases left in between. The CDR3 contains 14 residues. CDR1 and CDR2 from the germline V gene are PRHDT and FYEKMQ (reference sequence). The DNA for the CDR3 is TGTGCCAGCAGCGTTGGACAGTTGAACACTGAAGCTTTCTTT. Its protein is CASSVGQLNTEAFF.

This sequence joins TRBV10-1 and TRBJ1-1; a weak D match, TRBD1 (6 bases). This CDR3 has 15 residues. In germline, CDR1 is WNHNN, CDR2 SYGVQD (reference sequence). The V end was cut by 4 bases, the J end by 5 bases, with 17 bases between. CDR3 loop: CASSVGGARETEAFF. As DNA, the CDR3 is TGCGCCAGCAGTGTGGGGGGGGCGAGGGAGACTGAAGCTTTCTTT.

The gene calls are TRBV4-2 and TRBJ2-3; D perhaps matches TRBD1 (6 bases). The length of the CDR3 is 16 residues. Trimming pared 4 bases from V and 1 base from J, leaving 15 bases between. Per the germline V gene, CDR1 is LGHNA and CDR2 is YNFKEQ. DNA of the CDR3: TGTGCCAGCAGCCTACGGCCGGGACAACGCACAGATACGCAGTATTTT. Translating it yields CASSLRPGQRTDTQYF.

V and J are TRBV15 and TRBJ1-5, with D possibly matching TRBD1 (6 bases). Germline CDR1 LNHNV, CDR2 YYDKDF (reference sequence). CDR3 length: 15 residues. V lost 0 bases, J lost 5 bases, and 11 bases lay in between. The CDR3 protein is CATSREKGGDQPQHF. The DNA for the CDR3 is TGTGCCACCAGCAGAGAGAAAGGGGGGGATCAGCCCCAGCATTTT.

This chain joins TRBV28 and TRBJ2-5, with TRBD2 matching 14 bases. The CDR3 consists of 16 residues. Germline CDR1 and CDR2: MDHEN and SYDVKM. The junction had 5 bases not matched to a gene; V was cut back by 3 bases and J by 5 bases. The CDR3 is CASSLTGTSGSETQYF. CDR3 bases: TGTGCCAGCAGTTTGACCGGGACTAGCGGGAGTGAGACCCAGTACTTC.

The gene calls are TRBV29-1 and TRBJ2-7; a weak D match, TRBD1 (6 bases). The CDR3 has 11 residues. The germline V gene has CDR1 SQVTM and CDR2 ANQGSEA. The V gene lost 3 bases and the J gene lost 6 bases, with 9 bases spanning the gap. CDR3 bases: TGCAGCGTTGAGGACAGAGGCGAGCAGTACTTC. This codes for CSVEDRGEQYF.